This paragraph covers one T cell receptor beta chain sequence. These data are taken from a study of control samples from healthy donors and cancer patients. With V trimmed by 8 bases and J by 8 bases, 10 bases remained unmatched. In germline, CDR1 is MDHEN, CDR2 SYDVKM. The length of the CDR3 is 15 residues. Libraries were prepared by immunoSEQ multiplex PCR; TCRdb keeps only in-frame clonotypes and omits some of them. The data show 150,000 or so clones, about 86% seen once. Specimen: blood. V is TRBV28 and J is TRBJ1-6; TRBD1 agrees at 9 bases. This clonotype was sampled from a man younger than 35 in good health. The CDR3 sequence is CASSTPGQGDSPLHF. Written as DNA, the CDR3 is TGTGCCAGCTCAACCCCGGGACAGGGTGATTCACCCCTCCACTTT.